The next 8 T cell receptor beta chains were all read from a single sample in a study of cytomegalovirus exposure and HLA in healthy donors. In the PCR, 60 Vbeta and 13 Jbeta primers were used. The table came from immunoSEQ multiplex PCR; TCRdb's copy has only in-frame clones and leaves some out. With around 76,000 clones in the sample, the ten largest clones hold about 0.82%. The sample taken for sequencing was PBMCs. These receptors all come from a boy younger than 18 in good health and CMV-seronegative.

The chain has TRBV13 and TRBJ1-2; D uncertain. The germline V and J ends were trimmed by 0 bases and 2 bases, with 10 bases remaining between them. Germline lookup yields CDR1 PRHDT and CDR2 FYEKMQ (reference sequence). The CDR3 extends over 15 amino acids. CDR3 sequence (DNA): TGTGCCAGCAGCTTAGGTGGCTACGGGAACTATGGCTACACCTTC. It translates to CASSLGGYGNYGYTF.

J is TRBJ2-1 and V is TRBV5-4, with 9 bases identical to TRBD2. Trimming removed 5 bases from V and 9 bases from J; junction bases left unmatched: 12. CDR1 SGHNT and CDR2 YYREEE come from the germline V gene (reference sequence). The CDR3 has 15 residues. The CDR3 DNA is TGTGCCAGCAGACCTGACGCGGGAGGGTCGGGTGAGCAGTTCTTC. Residues: CASRPDAGGSGEQFF.

The J gene is TRBJ1-1, the V gene TRBV30; D gene uncertain. V lost 0 bases and J lost 0, with 5 bases in between. This CDR3 region has 13 residues. The germline V gene encodes CDR1 GTSNPN and CDR2 SVGIG (reference sequence). For the CDR3, the DNA is TGTGCCTGGAGTGTTACACTGAACACTGAAGCTTTCTTT. Protein product: CAWSVTLNTEAFF.

This chain uses TRBV11-2 with TRBJ2-3; 12 bases align to TRBD2. The CDR3 is made up of 16 amino acids. The junction had 8 bases not matched to a gene; V was cut back by 5 bases and J by 5 bases. Germline V CDR1 and CDR2: SGHAT, FQNNGV. CDR3 region: CASSHSSGGAGDTQYF. The CDR3 nucleotides are TGTGCCAGCAGCCATTCTAGCGGGGGGGCGGGAGATACGCAGTATTTT.

The chain couples TRBV5-1 to TRBJ2-3; 7 bases fit TRBD1. With V trimmed by 0 bases and J by 2 bases, 6 bases remained unmatched. The length of the CDR3 is 16 residues. CDR1 and CDR2 (germline): SGHRS, YFSETQ. The CDR3 DNA reads as TGCGCCAGCAGCTTGGACAACAGGGGTGCCACAGATACGCAGTATTTT. As protein: CASSLDNRGATDTQYF.

The CDR3 reads CASSPDLRGNTEAFF. CDR3 DNA sequence: TGTGCCAGCAGTCCCGATTTAAGGGGGAACACTGAAGCTTTCTTT. The chain is built from TRBV6-5 and TRBJ1-1, with D maybe TRBD1 (5 bases). The CDR3 sequence is 15 residues long. Germline-derived CDR1 and CDR2 are MNHEY and SVGAGI. V shed 5 bases and J shed 1 base, with 14 bases lying between them.

V is TRBV28 and J is TRBJ1-1; a possible D gene is TRBD1 (6 bases). Germline CDR1 MDHEN, CDR2 SYDVKM. The CDR3 consists of 18 residues. Trimming cost V 0 bases and J 4 bases, with 21 bases left between them. CDR3 region: CASSLWRYRGGPGTEAFF. The CDR3 nucleotides read TGTGCCAGCAGTTTATGGAGGTATAGAGGGGGACCTGGCACTGAAGCTTTCTTT.

This sequence joins TRBV9 and TRBJ2-3; 8 positions match TRBD2. V lost 3 bases and J lost 7; bases outside the gene matches: 13. Per germline, CDR1 SGDLS and CDR2 YYNGEE. This CDR3 has 16 amino acids. The CDR3 here is CASSGQGRGATYTQYF. As DNA, the CDR3 is TGTGCCAGCAGCGGTCAGGGGCGGGGGGCCACGTATACGCAGTATTTT.